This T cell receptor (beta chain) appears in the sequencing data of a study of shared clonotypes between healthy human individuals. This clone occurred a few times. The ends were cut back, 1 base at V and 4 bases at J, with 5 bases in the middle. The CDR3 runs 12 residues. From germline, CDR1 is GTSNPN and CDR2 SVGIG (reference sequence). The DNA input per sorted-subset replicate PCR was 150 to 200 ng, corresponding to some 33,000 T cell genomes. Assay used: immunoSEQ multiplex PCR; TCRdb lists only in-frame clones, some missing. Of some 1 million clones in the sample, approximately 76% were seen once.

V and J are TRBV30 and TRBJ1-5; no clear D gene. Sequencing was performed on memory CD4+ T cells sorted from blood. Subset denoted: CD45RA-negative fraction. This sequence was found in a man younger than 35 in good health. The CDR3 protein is CAWSDGNQPQHF. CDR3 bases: TGTGCCTGGAGTGACGGTAATCAGCCCCAGCATTTT.